The rows below give T cell receptor beta chains drawn from one sample of a study of T cell responses to AZD1222 COVID-19 vaccine. Sequenced by immunoSEQ multiplex PCR; TCRdb stores in-frame clones only, minus some. The table records 80,000 to 100,000 clones, around 83% of them present only once. Sequencing was performed on peripheral blood, taken 28 days after the second AZD1222 dose. These receptors all stem from an adult who received the AZD1222 COVID-19 vaccine. CDR3s include the opening cysteine and the closing phenylalanine or tryptophan. The D gene is left open where the match is weak. Clone size is shown for a subset of rows, as once, few, many or a class of expanded clone.

DNA: TGTGCCAGCAGCCGGCGGGGGGAGCAGTACTTC
CDR3: CASSRRGEQYF
V: TRBV3-1/TRBV3-2
size: once
J: TRBJ2-7
D: TRBD2

DNA: TGTGCCAGCAGCTTTGGCAGTGCAGAAGGGTACGATCAGCCCCAGCATTTT
CDR3: CASSFGSAEGYDQPQHF
V: TRBV7-9
size: few
J: TRBJ1-5
D: -

DNA: TGTGCCAGCAGCGCCGGGCCCCGGGCGGGGGAGCAGTTCTTC
CDR3: CASSAGPRAGEQFF
V: TRBV9
size: few
J: TRBJ2-1
D: -

DNA: TGTGCCAGCAGCTTAGCGTCGCGGGGTGGCGGGAAATTGGAGCAGTACTTC
CDR3: CASSLASRGGGKLEQYF
V: TRBV7-2
size: -
J: TRBJ2-7
D: -

DNA: TGTGCCAGCAGCCGCGGGACGGTGAGAGAGACCCAGTACTTC
CDR3: CASSRGTVRETQYF
V: TRBV6-5
size: -
J: TRBJ2-5
D: -

DNA: TGTGCCAGCAGCTTCGATAGACAGGGGGTAGATACGCAGTATTTT
CDR3: CASSFDRQGVDTQYF
V: TRBV7-2
size: -
J: TRBJ2-3
D: TRBD1

DNA: TGCAGTGCTAGTTTTAGCGGGAGCGAGCAGTACTTC
CDR3: CSASFSGSEQYF
V: TRBV20-1
size: -
J: TRBJ2-7
D: TRBD2

DNA: TGTGCCAGCAGTTTATCGGCAGGGAGAACAGATACGCAGTATTTT
CDR3: CASSLSAGRTDTQYF
V: TRBV28
size: -
J: TRBJ2-3
D: -

DNA: TGTGCCAGCAGCTTGGCGCTAGCGGGGGGTTACGAGCAGTACTTC
CDR3: CASSLALAGGYEQYF
V: TRBV5-4
size: -
J: TRBJ2-7
D: TRBD2

DNA: TGTGCCAGCAGCCCTTCACCGGGACAGGGAGACTATGGCTACACCTTC
CDR3: CASSPSPGQGDYGYTF
V: TRBV7-9
size: -
J: TRBJ1-2
D: TRBD1

DNA: TGTGCCAGCAGCTTATCGAGCAGGTCTGAGGATGGCTACACCTTC
CDR3: CASSLSSRSEDGYTF
V: TRBV7-9
size: -
J: TRBJ1-2
D: -

DNA: TGTGCCAGCAGCTTGGGGGGCGGCGGGAATGAAGCTTTCTTT
CDR3: CASSLGGGGNEAFF
V: TRBV7-6
size: -
J: TRBJ1-1
D: -

DNA: TGTGCCAGCTCGCCGGGACAGGGGGCGTTAGACTATGGCTACACCTTC
CDR3: CASSPGQGALDYGYTF
V: TRBV18
size: -
J: TRBJ1-2
D: TRBD1

DNA: TGTGCCAGCAAGCAGGGGGTGGGCACAGATACGCAGTATTTT
CDR3: CASKQGVGTDTQYF
V: TRBV2
size: -
J: TRBJ2-3
D: TRBD1

DNA: TGTGCCAGCAGTGGACAGGGGGGCTCCAACGAGCAGTACTTC
CDR3: CASSGQGGSNEQYF
V: TRBV6-6
size: -
J: TRBJ2-7
D: TRBD1

DNA: TGTGCCAGCAGTGAGGGACTAGCGGGAGGCAGCGGTGAGCAGTTCTTC
CDR3: CASSEGLAGGSGEQFF
V: TRBV6-1
size: once
J: TRBJ2-1
D: TRBD2

DNA: TGTGCCAGCAGTTTACTACAGGGGAATAATTCACCCCTCCACTTT
CDR3: CASSLLQGNNSPLHF
V: TRBV27
size: -
J: TRBJ1-6
D: TRBD1

DNA: TGCGCCAGCAGCTTCCTACCGCAAGAGACCCAGTACTTC
CDR3: CASSFLPQETQYF
V: TRBV5-1
size: -
J: TRBJ2-5
D: -

DNA: TGTGCCAGCAGTCAGGGACAGGGAAGGGACGAGCAGTACTTC
CDR3: CASSQGQGRDEQYF
V: TRBV6-5
size: -
J: TRBJ2-7
D: TRBD1

DNA: TGTGCCAGCAGCCCGGGACTAGTAGGGGGGGAGACCCAGTACTTC
CDR3: CASSPGLVGGETQYF
V: TRBV9
size: -
J: TRBJ2-5
D: TRBD2

DNA: TGCGCCAGCAGCCAAGATAGCACAGATACGCAGTATTTT
CDR3: CASSQDSTDTQYF
V: TRBV4-3
size: -
J: TRBJ2-3
D: -

DNA: TGTGCCAGCAGTCACCTGCGGACTAGCGGGGTTGCGAACACCGGGGAGCTGTTTTTT
CDR3: CASSHLRTSGVANTGELFF
V: TRBV6-2/TRBV6-3
size: once
J: TRBJ2-2
D: TRBD2

DNA: TGTGCCAGCAGCTCCCTAGGGGTGGGCTATGGCTACACCTTC
CDR3: CASSSLGVGYGYTF
V: TRBV11-2
size: many
J: TRBJ1-2
D: -

DNA: TGTGCCAGCAGCTTAGGGACAGTGATAGCAGAGACCCAGTACTTC
CDR3: CASSLGTVIAETQYF
V: TRBV7-8
size: -
J: TRBJ2-5
D: -